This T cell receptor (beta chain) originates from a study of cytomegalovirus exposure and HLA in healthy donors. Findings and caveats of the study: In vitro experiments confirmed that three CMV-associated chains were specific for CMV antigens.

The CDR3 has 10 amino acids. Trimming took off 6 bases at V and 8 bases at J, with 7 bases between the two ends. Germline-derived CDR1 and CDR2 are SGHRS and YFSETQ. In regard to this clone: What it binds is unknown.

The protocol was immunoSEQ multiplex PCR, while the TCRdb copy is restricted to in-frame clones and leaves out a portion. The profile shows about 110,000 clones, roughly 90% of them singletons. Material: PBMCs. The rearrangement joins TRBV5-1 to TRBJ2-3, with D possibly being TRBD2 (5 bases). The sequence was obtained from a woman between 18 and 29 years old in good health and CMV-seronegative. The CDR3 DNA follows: TGCGCCAGCACCGGGATTACGCAGTATTTT. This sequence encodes CASTGITQYF.